This T cell receptor beta chain was captured in a study of blood T cell repertoires in COVID-19. Study-wide context: There were acute and convalescent COVID-19 samples, and they came from the United States, Italy and Spain.

Trimming left V 2 bases short and J 1 base short, with 10 bases between. Germline CDR1 SGHTS, CDR2 YDEGEE. This CDR3 is 15 amino acids long. Original methodology: Nucleated cell number was recorded as an estimate derived from reference gene primer amplification. The table came from immunoSEQ multiplex PCR; TCRdb's copy has only in-frame clones and leaves some out. V and J calls and clone size are those listed in that table; D and trimming were worked out from the DNA. The sample includes about 360,000 clones, 70% to 90% of them seen just once. The study drew participants aged 18 to 89 years from approximately 23 US areas. Participants reported their clinical history, and cohort assignment relied on those reports.

The J gene is TRBJ1-5, the V gene TRBV5-8; D possibly corresponds to TRBD1 (5 bases). The TCR was taken from a woman between 35 and 50 years old with acute COVID-19. The sample consisted of PBMCs or T cells enriched from blood (not recorded which). The CDR3 sequence: CASSFWGMSNQPQHF. The CDR3 DNA sequence: TGTGCCAGCAGCTTCTGGGGCATGAGCAATCAGCCCCAGCATTTT. The full variable domain, with the rest looked up from reference TRBV5-8 and TRBJ1-5, is EAGVTQSPTHLIKTRGQQATLRCSPISGHTSVYWYQQALGLGLQFLLWYDEGEERNRGNFPPRFSGRQFPNYSSELNVNALELEDSALYLCASSFWGMSNQPQHFGDGTRLSIL.